This T cell receptor (beta chain) came from a study of T-cell memory formation after mild COVID-19. Findings and limits, study-wide: Largely, contracting CD4+ clones fell within CM and EM, and contracting CD8+ clones within EMRA. SARS-CoV-2 specificity was not confirmed for second-wave clones peaking on day 37. Day 15 to 85 contracting clones showed balanced CD4/CD8; later expanders leaned CD4+.

TCRdb passed the 5' RACE reads through MiXCR, listing each CDR3 protein once. The sample holds some 100,000 distinct CDR3 sequences; around 10% are singletons and the top ten take about 40%. This clonotype was seen only a few times. Its target is not known. V was shortened by 6 bases and J by 11 bases, with 20 bases between the two germline ends. Germline CDR1 reads MNHEY; CDR2 reads SVGAGI. The CDR3 has 15 residues. The rearrangement links TRBV6-5 to TRBJ1-6; D ambiguous. Sequencing input: PBMCs or a T cell subset sorted from them (not recorded which). This sequence originates from a man between 18 and 35 years old who had mild COVID-19 (a few samples of this study predate the infection). Cell type and time point are not known. The CDR3 DNA follows: TGTGCCAGCAGCCAACTTAGGCCGACTAGTCCACCCCTCCACTTT. Translated, it gives CASSQLRPTSPPLHF.